This T cell receptor beta chain was sequenced during a study of cytomegalovirus exposure and HLA in healthy donors. Study results and caveats: Analysis performed later showed TCR beta chains linked to HLA being more clonally expanded than equally common others.

The PCR had 60 Vbeta and 13 Jbeta primers. The assay was immunoSEQ multiplex PCR, and TCRdb's table has in-frame clones only and misses some. The profile shows over 100,000 clones, approximately 80% of them singletons. Worth noting for this clone: Its antigen is not identified.

The sample comprised PBMCs. This TCR was sampled from a woman aged 18-29 years in good health and CMV-seropositive.

CDR3 protein: CASSFLAGAGDTQYF. In nucleotides, the CDR3 is TGTGCCAGCAGCTTTCTAGCGGGAGCGGGAGATACGCAGTATTTT. The chain joins TRBV11-2 to TRBJ2-3; 10 nucleotides line up with TRBD2. The CDR3 has 15 residues. Per the germline V gene, CDR1 is SGHAT and CDR2 is FQNNGV. Germline trimming cut 3 bases from V and 5 bases from J; bases unmatched to any gene: 5.